This T cell receptor beta chain stems from a study of blood T cell repertoires in COVID-19. The ends were cut back, 5 bases at V and 10 bases at J, with 18 bases in the middle. The germline V gene encodes CDR1 SEHNR and CDR2 FQNEAQ (reference sequence). The CDR3 consists of 15 residues. Per the authors' pipeline: Reference gene primer amplification gave nucleated cell count estimates. Produced via immunoSEQ multiplex PCR; TCRdb's table is partial and in-frame only. The V and J calls and clone size come from that table; D and trimming were worked out from the DNA. The sample yields 95,000 or so clones, more than 70% seen once.

Sequencing was carried out using peripheral blood. The rearrangement uses TRBV7-9 and TRBJ1-6, with D possibly matching TRBD1 (5 bases). This receptor was identified in a human donor in a cohort sampled during active COVID-19. CDR3 DNA: TGTGCCAGCAGCCTTGTCAGGGTTTTTGACTCACCCCTCCACTTT. Its protein is CASSLVRVFDSPLHF.